Shown below are 28 T cell receptor beta chains from a single sample sequenced in a study of pediatric ulcerative colitis. Measured with immunoSEQ multiplex PCR; TCRdb has only the in-frame clones, and not every one. The sample shows 15,000 to 20,000 clones, about 80% of them seen only once. Rectal tissue came from one to two pinch biopsies taken at colonoscopy. Sequences were obtained from gut tissue. These receptors all come from a boy younger than 18 who was a control in a study of pediatric ulcerative colitis.

V is TRBV6-1 and J is TRBJ2-6; no clear D. The CDR3 is 15 amino acids. Germline V gives CDR1 MNHNS, CDR2 SASEGT. The V and J ends lost 1 base and 0 bases respectively, with 4 bases between them. CDR3 sequence reads: CASSEGGSGANVLTF. CDR3 bases: TGTGCCAGCAGTGAAGGGGGCTCTGGGGCCAACGTCCTGACTTTC.

This clone has only a few counts. The J gene is TRBJ1-3, the V gene TRBV28; no firm D call. This CDR3 comprises 15 residues. Germline CDR1 MDHEN, CDR2 SYDVKM. Trimming cost V 3 bases and J 3 bases, with 12 bases left between them. CDR3 sequence: CASSLGVHSGNTIYF. CDR3 nucleotides: TGTGCCAGCAGTTTGGGAGTACATAGTGGAAACACCATATATTTT. Variable domain in full (rest from reference TRBV28 and TRBJ1-3): DVKVTQSSRYLVKRTGEKVFLECVQDMDHENMFWYRQDPGLGLRLIYFSYDVKMKEKGDIPEGYSVSREKKERFSLILESASTNQTSMYLCASSLGVHSGNTIYFGEGSWLTVV.

The rearrangement uses TRBV4-3 and TRBJ2-7, with 8 bases that match TRBD1. The CDR3 covers 15 residues. V lost 3 bases and J lost 2; bases outside the gene matches: 6. The V gene's germline CDR1 is LGHNA and CDR2 YSLEER. The CDR3 reads CASSHGQGGPYEQYF. The CDR3 nucleotides are TGCGCCAGCAGCCATGGACAGGGAGGTCCCTACGAGCAGTACTTC.

The V and J genes are TRBV5-5 and TRBJ1-1, with D possibly being TRBD1 (5 bases). The length of the CDR3 is 13 residues. CDR1 and CDR2 from the germline V gene are SGHKS and YYEKEE (reference sequence). V lost 4 bases and J 1 base, leaving 8 bases between the germline ends. The DNA of the CDR3 is TGTGCCAGCAGCATTCAGGGGAACACTGAAGCTTTCTTT. The encoded protein is CASSIQGNTEAFF.

This chain links TRBV7-9 with TRBJ2-3; 14 nucleotides line up with TRBD2. With V trimmed by 2 bases and J by 2 bases, 6 bases remained unmatched. CDR1 is SEHNR, CDR2 FQNEAQ, per germline (reference sequence). This CDR3 has 18 amino acids. As DNA, the CDR3 is TGTGCCAGCAGCTTAAGCGGGACTAGCGGGAGTTACACAGATACGCAGTATTTT. This codes for CASSLSGTSGSYTDTQYF.

By its share, this clone is medium-sized (0.01 to 0.1%). The chain employs TRBV6-8 and TRBJ1-2; D ambiguous. This CDR3 is 11 amino acids long. V was cut by 6 bases and J by 5 bases, with 7 bases left in between. CDR1 is MNHGY and CDR2 is SAAAGT in the germline V gene. CDR3 DNA: TGTGCCAGCAGGAGCCCGTATGGCTACACCTTC. Protein product: CASRSPYGYTF.

This clone was recorded once. The chain uses TRBV9 and TRBJ2-3; D remains unclear. Germline loops: CDR1 SGDLS, CDR2 YYNGEE. CDR3 length: 15 amino acids. V lost 0 bases and J lost 1, with 9 bases in between. DNA for the CDR3: TGTGCCAGCAGCGTAGGTTCCGTGGGCACAGATACGCAGTATTTT. Translated, it gives CASSVGSVGTDTQYF.

The rearrangement uses TRBV7-3 and TRBJ2-7; weak D call: TRBD1 (6 bases). Germline CDR1 is SGHTA and CDR2 is FQGTGA. The ends were cut back, 2 bases at V and 5 bases at J, with 16 bases in the middle. The CDR3 is 15 residues long. The chain's CDR3 is CASSLYRTVRHEQYF. CDR3 in DNA: TGTGCCAGCAGCTTATACCGGACAGTCAGGCACGAGCAGTACTTC. Using reference TRBV7-3 and TRBJ2-7 for the parts outside the CDR3, the full variable domain is GAGVSQTPSNKVTEKGKYVELRCDPISGHTALYWYRQSLGQGPEFLIYFQGTGAADDSGLPNDRFFAVRPEGSVSTLKIQRTERGDSAVYLCASSLYRTVRHEQYFGPGTRLTVT.

The chain combines TRBV7-3 with TRBJ2-3; D call uncertain. CDR1 and CDR2 from the germline V gene are SGHTA and FQGTGA. The CDR3 is 14 amino acids. V lost 2 bases and J 0 bases, leaving 6 bases between the germline ends. CDR3 sequence (DNA): TGTGCCAGCAGCTTAGCGGAGAGCACAGATACGCAGTATTTT. Encoded protein: CASSLAESTDTQYF.

V gene TRBV19 combines with J gene TRBJ2-2; D gene uncertain. The CDR3 is 14 amino acids. V lost 7 bases and J 1 base, leaving 10 bases between the germline ends. In germline, CDR1 is LNHDA, CDR2 SQIVND (reference sequence). Here the CDR3 DNA reads TGTGCCAGTACTCCCTTCCTGAACACCGGGGAGCTGTTTTTT. It specifies CASTPFLNTGELFF.

The V and J genes are TRBV18 and TRBJ1-6; D may be TRBD1 (6 bases). The CDR3 has 14 amino acids. V was shortened by 4 bases and J by 10 bases, with 14 bases between the two germline ends. Germline CDR1 and CDR2: KGHSH and LQKENI. CDR3 region: CASSHTGWGSPLHF. CDR3 nucleotides: TGTGCCAGCTCACATACAGGGTGGGGATCACCCCTCCACTTT.

The chain carries TRBV19 and TRBJ1-1; 7 bases map to TRBD1. Trimming cost V 5 bases and J 7 bases; bases outside gene matches: 4. The germline CDR1 and CDR2 sequences are LNHDA and SQIVND (reference sequence). This CDR3 contains 12 residues. The chain's CDR3 is CASSYNRGEAFF. The CDR3 DNA is TGTGCCAGTAGTTACAACAGGGGTGAAGCTTTCTTT.

V and J are TRBV27 and TRBJ2-7, with a weak D call TRBD1 (6 bases). Germline V gene data show CDR1 as MNHEY and CDR2 as SMNVEV (reference sequence). The CDR3 spans 14 residues. Trimming cost V 3 bases and J 2 bases, with 11 bases left between them. The CDR3 sequence: CASSFQQGAYEQYF. The DNA for the CDR3 is TGTGCCAGCAGTTTCCAACAGGGAGCCTACGAGCAGTACTTC.

V gene TRBV5-6 combines with J gene TRBJ2-3; no clear D gene. Germline values: CDR1 SGHDT, CDR2 YYEEEE. The CDR3 covers 12 residues. The ends were cut back, 1 base at V and 4 bases at J, with 4 bases in the middle. The CDR3 loop is CASSLLADTQYF. The DNA of the CDR3 is TGTGCCAGCAGCTTGTTAGCAGATACGCAGTATTTT.

The chain combines TRBV11-2 with TRBJ2-7, with TRBD2 matching 8 bases. Germline V gene data show CDR1 as SGHAT and CDR2 as FQNNGV. Trimming cost V 0 bases and J 0 bases; bases outside gene matches: 4. CDR3 length equals 16 residues. The CDR3 nucleotides are TGTGCCAGCAGCTTAGATGGGGGGACTAGCTCCTACGAGCAGTACTTC. Amino acid sequence: CASSLDGGTSSYEQYF.

The V gene is TRBV19, the J gene TRBJ1-2; no clear D. Germline CDR1 is LNHDA and CDR2 is SQIVND (reference sequence). The CDR3 loop spans 12 amino acids. Deletions cut 6 bases from V and 3 bases from J, with 8 bases between. In nucleotides, the CDR3 is TGTGCCAGTAGCGACGGAGACTATGGCTACACCTTC. Translated, it gives CASSDGDYGYTF.

The gene calls are TRBV5-4 and TRBJ2-5; 8 bases agree with TRBD1. V was clipped by 1 base and J by 2 bases; unmatched bases: 1. This CDR3 has 14 amino acids. CDR1 and CDR2 (germline): SGHNT, YYREEE (reference sequence). The CDR3 region is CASSLNRGQETQYF. The DNA of the CDR3 is TGTGCCAGCAGCTTGAACAGGGGGCAAGAGACCCAGTACTTC.

This clone was counted between two and nine times. The chain links TRBV7-9 to TRBJ2-7, with a possible D match to TRBD1 (6 bases). Trimming pared 5 bases from V and 4 bases from J, leaving 12 bases between. This CDR3 has 13 residues. CDR1 SEHNR and CDR2 FQNEAQ come from the germline V gene (reference sequence). The CDR3 loop is CASSAGQFYEQYF. The CDR3 DNA is TGTGCCAGCAGCGCAGGACAGTTTTACGAGCAGTACTTC.

The V call is TRBV5-1, the J call TRBJ2-1, with D perhaps TRBD2 (5 bases). This CDR3 comprises 14 residues. Deletions cut 5 bases from V and 0 bases from J, with 9 bases between. The germline CDR1 and CDR2 sequences are SGHRS and YFSETQ. CDR3 DNA: TGCGCCAGCAGTATTGAGGGCTCCTACAATGAGCAGTTCTTC. The encoded protein is CASSIEGSYNEQFF. Full variable domain (rest looked up from reference TRBV5-1 and TRBJ2-1): KAGVTQTPRYLIKTRGQQVTLSCSPISGHRSVSWYQQTPGQGLQFLFEYFSETQRNKGNFPGRFSGRQFSNSRSEMNVSTLELGDSALYLCASSIEGSYNEQFFGPGTRLTVL.

This clone was seen more than once but under ten times. This CDR3 reads CASSQTPGLPADTQYF. CDR3 DNA sequence: TGCGCCAGCAGCCAGACACCGGGACTCCCGGCAGATACGCAGTATTTT. The rearrangement uses TRBV4-1 and TRBJ2-3; TRBD2 is a possible D gene (6 bases). V dropped 3 bases and J dropped 4 bases, with 17 bases sitting between them. This CDR3 comprises 16 residues. CDR1 and CDR2 from the germline V gene are MGHRA and YSYEKL.

This clone appeared a few times. The V call is TRBV5-1, the J call TRBJ2-2; the D gene could be TRBD1 or TRBD2 (5 bases each). V lost 3 bases to trimming and J lost 1 base, with 10 bases between them. Germline CDR1 and CDR2: SGHRS and YFSETQ. The CDR3 is made up of 15 amino acids. The CDR3 DNA reads as TGCGCCAGCAGCTCCGGGACGGAGAACACCGGGGAGCTGTTTTTT. It codes for CASSSGTENTGELFF.

The gene calls are TRBV4-3 and TRBJ2-3; D perhaps matches TRBD2 (5 bases). This CDR3 spans 14 amino acids. V was pared by 4 bases and J by 0 bases, with 8 bases between. From germline, CDR1 is LGHNA and CDR2 YSLEER. The CDR3 coding sequence is TGCGCCAGCAGCCCCGGACTCAGCACAGATACGCAGTATTTT. The encoded protein is CASSPGLSTDTQYF.

The genes are TRBV18 and TRBJ1-3; D gene ambiguous. The CDR3 length is 12 residues. The V gene lost 3 bases and the J gene lost 7 bases, with 7 bases spanning the gap. Germline-derived CDR1 and CDR2 are KGHSH and LQKENI. The CDR3 DNA reads as TGTGCCAGCTCACCGGATTTGAACACCATATATTTT. Residues: CASSPDLNTIYF. Variable domain in full (rest from reference TRBV18 and TRBJ1-3): NAGVMQNPRHLVRRRGQEARLRCSPMKGHSHVYWYRQLPEEGLKFMVYLQKENIIDESGMPKERFSAEFPKEGPSILRIQQVVRGDSAAYFCASSPDLNTIYFGEGSWLTVV.

The rearrangement uses TRBV7-2 and TRBJ1-3; 9 bases align to TRBD1. The CDR3 has 15 residues. CDR1 SGHTA and CDR2 FQGNSA come from the germline V gene. Germline trimming cut 5 bases from V and 5 bases from J; bases unmatched to any gene: 7. The CDR3 DNA follows: TGTGCCAGCAGCCTAACAGGGGGCAATAGAAACACCATATATTTT. Its protein product is CASSLTGGNRNTIYF.

This sequence joins TRBV6-6 and TRBJ2-3; D is uncertain. Per germline, CDR1 MNHNY and CDR2 SVGAGI (reference sequence). V was clipped by 6 bases and J by 5 bases, with 6 bases between them. The CDR3 is made up of 11 amino acids. CDR3 nucleotides: TGTGCCAGCAGCACCCGAGATACGCAGTATTTT. It is translated as CASSTRDTQYF.

The gene calls are TRBV5-4 and TRBJ2-1; D remains ambiguous. Germline CDR1 SGHNT, CDR2 YYREEE (reference sequence). Trimming took off 0 bases at V and 0 bases at J, with 13 bases between the two ends. The CDR3 is 17 amino acids. DNA for the CDR3: TGTGCCAGCAGCTTGGGGTCGGCCAGAAGCTCCTACAATGAGCAGTTCTTC. As protein: CASSLGSARSSYNEQFF.

The chain combines TRBV2 with TRBJ2-2, with D unresolved. Germline-derived CDR1 and CDR2 are SNHLY and FYNNEI. V was shortened by 10 bases and J by 2 bases, with 17 bases between the two germline ends. This CDR3 spans 15 amino acids. The CDR3 protein is CATLPRSINTGELFF. In DNA, the CDR3 is TGTGCCACCCTCCCCAGGAGTATCAACACCGGGGAGCTGTTTTTT.

This clone has just one count. The chain employs TRBV5-8 and TRBJ2-7, with TRBD1 matching over 11 bases. Germline V gives CDR1 SGHTS, CDR2 YDEGEE. J gave up 0 bases and V 5 bases, and 4 bases lay outside the gene matches. This CDR3 is built from 15 residues. The CDR3 region has the DNA TGTGCCAGCAGTCGGGACAGGGGGACCTCCTACGAGCAGTACTTC. Translating gives CASSRDRGTSYEQYF. Variable domain in full (rest from reference TRBV5-8 and TRBJ2-7): EAGVTQSPTHLIKTRGQQATLRCSPISGHTSVYWYQQALGLGLQFLLWYDEGEERNRGNFPPRFSGRQFPNYSSELNVNALELEDSALYLCASSRDRGTSYEQYFGPGTRLTVT.